This TCR beta chain appears in the sequencing data of a study of breast tumors, draining lymph nodes, adjacent tissues. Study outcomes and limitations: Compared with lymph nodes, tumors were less diverse; compared with nontumor tissue, more. The lymph node origin of tumor T cells was framed as consistent with a hypothesis, not demonstrated.

The germline gives CDR1 SGHTA, CDR2 FQGNSA. The CDR3 spans 12 residues. Points on this clonotype: Its target is unknown. At one end, the junction sequence differs from germline, possibly due to a read error.

TCRdb passed the multiplex PCR reads through MiXCR, listing each CDR3 protein once. The sample lists more than 50,000 distinct CDR3 sequences, under 50% seen once, with roughly 10% in the top ten. The sequencing input was breast tumor tissue. The sequence came from a female donor with breast cancer. Some clones in this sample may be carry-over from other donors' samples. This sequence joins TRBV7-2 and TRBJ2-7; D remains unclear. CDR3: CTSSPGGYVQYF. The CDR3, as DNA: TGTACCAGCAGCCCCGGCGGCTACGTGCAGTACTTC. Complete variable domain (other parts from reference TRBV7-2 and TRBJ2-7): GAGVSQSPSNKVTEKGKDVELRCDPISGHTALYWYRQSLGQGLEFLIYFQGNSAPDKSGLPSDRFSAERTGGSVSTLTIQRTQQEDSAVYLCTSSPGGYVQYFGPGTRLTVT.